The 12 T cell receptor beta chains reported below all come from one sample, sequenced in a study of T cell responses to AZD1222 COVID-19 vaccine. Some clones are missing from TCRdb's copy, which holds only in-frame ones; the method was immunoSEQ multiplex PCR. The table lists about 120,000 clones, 91% of them singletons. The sample consisted of peripheral blood, taken on day 0 of AZD1222 vaccination. All receptors derive from an adult in good health.

For this clone: A junction end diverges from the germline sequence, so it may reflect a read error. The V gene is TRBV28, the J gene TRBJ2-7, with a possible D match to TRBD2 (6 bases). The CDR3 extends over 11 amino acids. Germline lookup yields CDR1 MDHEN and CDR2 SYDVKM. CDR3 bases: TGTGCCAGCAATTCAGGTTGGAGGAGGGACTTC. Translated, it gives CASNSGWRRDF.

The genes are TRBV7-6 and TRBJ1-5, with TRBD1 as a possible D gene (5 bases). Trimming cost V 1 base and J 3 bases, with 10 bases left between them. CDR3 length equals 15 residues. CDR1 SGHVS and CDR2 FNYEAQ come from the germline V gene. As DNA, the CDR3 is TGTGCCAGCAGCTTAGAAGCAGGGTTCAATCAGCCCCAGCATTTT. Translating it yields CASSLEAGFNQPQHF.

The J gene is TRBJ1-3, the V gene TRBV4-3; D may be TRBD1 (5 bases). The ends were cut back, 1 base at V and 0 bases at J, with 7 bases in the middle. The CDR3 length is 15 residues. Germline CDR1 LGHNA, CDR2 YSLEER. CDR3 in DNA: TGCGCCAGCAGCCAAGCGGGGGGCTCTGGAAACACCATATATTTT. Translation: CASSQAGGSGNTIYF.

This chain links TRBV6-2 or TRBV6-3 with TRBJ2-7, with a weak D call TRBD2 (5 bases). Trimming pared 6 bases from V and 3 bases from J, leaving 15 bases between. Germline V gene sequence: CDR1 MNHEY, CDR2 SVGEGT. The CDR3 loop spans 14 amino acids. CDR3 in DNA: TGTGCCAGCAGCCCACCCGGGGAGAGCTACGAGCAGTACTTC. Translating it yields CASSPPGESYEQYF.

The genes are TRBV4-1 and TRBJ1-5, with unresolved D. Trimming cost V 0 bases and J 0 bases, with 3 bases left between them. CDR3 length: 14 residues. CDR1 and CDR2 (germline): MGHRA, YSYEKL. The CDR3 sequence: CASSQEGSNQPQHF. CDR3 bases: TGCGCCAGCAGCCAAGAAGGTAGCAATCAGCCCCAGCATTTT.

The chain joins TRBV25-1 to TRBJ2-5, with a tentative D call TRBD2 (5 bases). Trimming took 2 bases from V and 3 from J, leaving 10 bases between them. Per germline, CDR1 MGHDK and CDR2 SYGVNS. The CDR3 runs 14 residues. CDR3 coding DNA: TGTGCCAGCAGTGAAGAGGGCCCCAAAGAGACCCAGTACTTC. Translating it yields CASSEEGPKETQYF.

In DNA, the CDR3 is TGCGCCAGCAGCCAAAACCGCGGCCAGAAGTATGGCTACACCTTC. This gives the protein CASSQNRGQKYGYTF. This chain connects TRBV4-3 to TRBJ1-2; D is uncertain. V was cut by 2 bases and J by 5 bases, with 15 bases left in between. The CDR3 sequence is 15 residues long. Germline CDR1 reads LGHNA; CDR2 reads YSLEER.

The J gene is TRBJ1-5, the V gene TRBV10-3, with 9 bases aligning to TRBD1. V dropped 4 bases and J dropped 6; count of bases not matched to a gene: 4. Germline V CDR1 and CDR2: ENHRY, SYGVKD. The CDR3 sequence is 14 residues long. This chain's CDR3 is CAISAQGAGQPQHF. DNA of the CDR3: TGTGCCATCAGTGCACAGGGGGCAGGTCAGCCCCAGCATTTT.

This chain joins TRBV6-2 or TRBV6-3 and TRBJ2-3; D perhaps matches TRBD2 (5 bases). Germline V gene lookup returns CDR1 MNHEY and CDR2 SVGEGT. The CDR3 length is 13 residues. V lost 6 bases, J lost 3 bases, and 10 bases lay in between. The CDR3 nucleotides are TGTGCCAGCAGCACTAGGGAGACAGATACGCAGTATTTT. Translated: CASSTRETDTQYF.

The chain employs TRBV5-6 and TRBJ2-7; D ambiguous. The V gene lost 0 bases and the J gene lost 0 bases, with 10 bases spanning the gap. CDR1 SGHDT and CDR2 YYEEEE come from the germline V gene. The CDR3 loop spans 15 amino acids. The CDR3 sequence: CASSLESHSSYEQYF. DNA for the CDR3: TGTGCCAGCAGCTTGGAGTCCCACAGCTCCTACGAGCAGTACTTC.

This chain connects TRBV9 to TRBJ2-7; D may be TRBD1 or TRBD2 (5 bases each). This CDR3 region has 14 residues. The V gene lost 0 bases and the J gene lost 7 bases, with 14 bases spanning the gap. Germline V gene lookup returns CDR1 SGDLS and CDR2 YYNGEE. The CDR3, as DNA: TGTGCCAGCAGCGTAGACCCCCGGGGACGAGAGCAGTACTTC. It translates to CASSVDPRGREQYF.

The chain links TRBV7-3 to TRBJ1-1, with 8 bases identical to TRBD1. Per the germline V gene, CDR1 is SGHTA and CDR2 is FQGTGA. There are 13 residues in the CDR3. Trimming cost V 3 bases and J 7 bases; bases outside gene matches: 4. CDR3 amino acids: CASSLDREDEAFF. CDR3 nucleotides: TGTGCCAGCAGCTTGGACAGGGAGGATGAAGCTTTCTTT.